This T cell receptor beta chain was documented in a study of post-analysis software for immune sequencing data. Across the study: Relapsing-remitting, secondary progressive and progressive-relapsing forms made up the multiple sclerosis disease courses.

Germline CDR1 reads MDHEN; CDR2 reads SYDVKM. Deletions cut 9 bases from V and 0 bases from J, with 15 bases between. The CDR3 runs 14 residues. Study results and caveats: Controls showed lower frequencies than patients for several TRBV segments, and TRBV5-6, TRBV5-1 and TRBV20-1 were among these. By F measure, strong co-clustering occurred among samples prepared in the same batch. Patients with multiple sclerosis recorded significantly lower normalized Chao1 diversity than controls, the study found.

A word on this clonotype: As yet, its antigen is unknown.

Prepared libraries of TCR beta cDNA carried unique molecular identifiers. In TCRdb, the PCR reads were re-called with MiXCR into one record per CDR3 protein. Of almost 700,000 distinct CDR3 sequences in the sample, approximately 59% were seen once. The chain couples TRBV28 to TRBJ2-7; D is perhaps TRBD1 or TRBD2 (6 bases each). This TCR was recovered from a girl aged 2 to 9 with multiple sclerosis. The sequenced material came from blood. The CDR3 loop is CARTSGDISYEQYF. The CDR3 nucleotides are TGTGCCAGGACCTCGGGGGACATCTCCTACGAGCAGTACTTC. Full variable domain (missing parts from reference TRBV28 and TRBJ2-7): DVKVTQSSRYLVKRTGEKVFLECVQDMDHENMFWYRQDPGLGLRLIYFSYDVKMKEKGDIPEGYSVSREKKERFSLILESASTNQTSMYLCARTSGDISYEQYFGPGTRLTVT.